This T cell receptor beta chain was profiled in a study of human T cells and chemical hapten exposure. Findings and caveats of the study: No alteration of TCRs above 1 in 1000 frequency was seen with DPC sensitization.

A word on this clonotype: Its target is unknown.

Time point specified: patch test 3, about 24 weeks after DPC sensitization. As for treatment: therapeutic diphenylcyclopropenone sensitization with weekly scalp DPC. Before extraction, the whole blood was not fractionated, and total RNA was taken from it. The ends were cut back, 5 bases at V and 1 base at J, with 10 bases in the middle. Germline V gives CDR1 SQVTM, CDR2 ANQGSEA. This CDR3 comprises 13 residues. Unique molecular identifiers were attached to individual cDNA molecules during library preparation. Via MiXCR, TCRdb re-called the RACE reads, giving one row per CDR3 protein. The sample consists of tens of thousands of distinct CDR3 sequences, around 10% of them appearing once.

The rearrangement links TRBV29-1 to TRBJ2-3; the D is unclear. This TCR was sampled from a woman in her forties or fifties with alopecia areata. Some clones in this sample may be carry-over from other donors' samples. Here the sequenced sample was whole blood, taken in connection with sensitization to the hapten diphenylcyclopropenone (DPC). DNA for the CDR3: TGCAGCGTTCAGGCAGCAGGCACAGATACGCAGTATTTT. The encoded protein is CSVQAAGTDTQYF.